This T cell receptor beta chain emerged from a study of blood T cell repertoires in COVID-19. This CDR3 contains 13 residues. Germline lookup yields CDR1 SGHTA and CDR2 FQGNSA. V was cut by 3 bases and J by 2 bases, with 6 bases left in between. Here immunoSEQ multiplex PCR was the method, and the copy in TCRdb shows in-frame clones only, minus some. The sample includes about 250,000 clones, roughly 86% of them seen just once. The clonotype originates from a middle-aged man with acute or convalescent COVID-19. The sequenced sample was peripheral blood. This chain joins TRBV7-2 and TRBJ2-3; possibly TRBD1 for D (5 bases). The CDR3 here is CASSFGATDTQYF. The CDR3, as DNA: TGTGCCAGCAGCTTTGGGGCCACAGATACGCAGTATTTT. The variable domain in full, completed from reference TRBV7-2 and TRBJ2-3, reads GAGVSQSPSNKVTEKGKDVELRCDPISGHTALYWYRQSLGQGLEFLIYFQGNSAPDKSGLPSDRFSAERTGGSVSTLTIQRTQQEDSAVYLCASSFGATDTQYFGPGTRLTVL.